This TCR beta chain was found in a study of blood T cell repertoires in COVID-19. Overall study: The United States, Italy and Spain provided the acute and convalescent COVID-19 samples. From T cells, B-cell-depleted T cells, or PBMCs came the material, which was cDNA or gDNA.

Sequenced by immunoSEQ multiplex PCR; TCRdb stores in-frame clones only, minus some. Seen here are about 490,000 clones, 80% to 90% observed once, and the top ten hold 3.2%. Specimen: peripheral blood. This receptor was identified in a human donor in a cohort sampled during active COVID-19.

CDR3 region: CASSLNRGPTEAFF. The CDR3 nucleotides are TGTGCCAGCAGCCTAAACAGGGGGCCCACTGAAGCTTTCTTT. The gene calls are TRBV6-5 and TRBJ1-1; 9 bases agree with TRBD1. J lost 4 bases, V lost 6 bases, and 6 bases had no gene match. Looked up from germline, CDR1 is MNHEY and CDR2 is SVGAGI. The CDR3 has 14 residues.